These T cell receptor beta chains were read from a single sample in a study of T cell responses to AZD1222 COVID-19 vaccine. The protocol was immunoSEQ multiplex PCR, while the TCRdb copy is restricted to in-frame clones and leaves out a portion. Of about 150,000 clones in the sample, 90% to 95% were seen once. The sample here was peripheral blood, taken 28 days after the second AZD1222 dose. The receptors stem from an adult who received the AZD1222 COVID-19 vaccine. Both conserved end residues are part of each CDR3. D genes are given only for firm matches. Clone size, where shown, is once, few, many, or a class for clones that have expanded.

D gene	clone size	J gene	V gene	CDR3 protein	CDR3 DNA
NA	NA	TRBJ1-3	TRBV19	CASSEGRNTIYF	TGTGCCAGTAGTGAGGGAAGAAACACCATATATTTT
NA	NA	TRBJ2-5	TRBV2	CASRLMETQYF	TGTGCCAGCAGATTAATGGAGACCCAGTACTTC
NA	NA	TRBJ1-1	TRBV27	CASSLSRGRWNTEAFF	TGTGCCAGCAGTTTATCCCGGGGTCGTTGGAACACTGAAGCTTTCTTT
TRBD1	NA	TRBJ1-2	TRBV19	CASSQTGNYGYTF	TGTGCCAGTAGCCAGACAGGGAACTATGGCTACACCTTC
NA	NA	TRBJ2-7	TRBV19	CASSISGVGSYEQYF	TGTGCCAGTAGTATATCGGGGGTAGGTTCCTACGAGCAGTACTTC
NA	NA	TRBJ1-6	TRBV6-5	CASRIRASYNSPLHF	TGTGCCAGCAGAATCAGGGCGTCCTATAATTCACCCCTCCACTTT
NA	NA	TRBJ1-1	TRBV30	CAWGIGPGAAEAFF	TGTGCCTGGGGCATTGGCCCGGGGGCCGCTGAAGCTTTCTTT
NA	NA	TRBJ2-7	TRBV3-1/TRBV3-2	CASSQNDFFSYEQYF	TGTGCCAGCAGCCAGAATGACTTTTTCTCCTACGAGCAGTACTTC
TRBD1	once	TRBJ1-6	TRBV18	CASSPLAGTDNSPLHF	TGTGCCAGCTCACCACTCGCCGGGACAGATAATTCACCCCTCCACTTT
NA	NA	TRBJ1-5	TRBV9	CASSGGQGSRQPQHF	TGTGCCAGCAGCGGGGGGCAGGGCTCGCGACAGCCCCAGCATTTT
NA	once	TRBJ1-5	TRBV3-1/TRBV3-2	CASSRGSGPNQPQHF	TGTGCCAGCAGCCGTGGAAGTGGCCCTAATCAGCCCCAGCATTTT
NA	few	TRBJ1-2	TRBV5-1	CASSLSGAKNGYTF	TGCGCCAGCAGCTTGTCAGGGGCGAAGAATGGCTACACCTTC
TRBD1	few	TRBJ2-7	TRBV6-5	CASSSTGTGTYEQYF	TGTGCCAGCAGTTCAACCGGGACAGGGACCTACGAGCAGTACTTC
NA	NA	TRBJ2-2	TRBV9	CASSLNRADLNTGELFF	TGTGCCAGCAGCCTAAACCGGGCAGACTTAAACACCGGGGAGCTGTTTTTT
NA	NA	TRBJ1-4	TRBV2	CASSEAGQINEKLFF	TGTGCCAGCAGTGAAGCAGGGCAGATTAATGAAAAACTGTTTTTT
NA	NA	TRBJ2-2	TRBV6-1	CASSEAYYPGELFF	TGTGCCAGCAGTGAAGCTTACTATCCCGGGGAGCTGTTTTTT
NA	NA	TRBJ1-1	TRBV13	CASSLVRQRDTEAFF	TGTGCCAGCAGCTTAGTCCGGCAGAGGGACACTGAAGCTTTCTTT
NA	NA	TRBJ1-1	TRBV6-5	CASSYSSLSTEAFF	TGTGCCAGCAGTTACTCGAGTCTTTCGACTGAAGCTTTCTTT
TRBD2	once	TRBJ2-1	TRBV7-3	CASSPRALPSGSWSYNEQFF	TGTGCCAGCAGCCCGAGAGCCCTACCTAGCGGGAGCTGGTCCTACAATGAGCAGTTCTTC
NA	NA	TRBJ1-3	TRBV6-5	CASSQQARGNTIYF	TGTGCCAGCAGTCAACAGGCCCGGGGAAACACCATATATTTT
TRBD1	NA	TRBJ2-7	TRBV6-5	CASRRGQGAYEQYF	TGTGCCAGCAGGCGGGGACAGGGGGCCTACGAGCAGTACTTC
TRBD1	NA	TRBJ1-2	TRBV7-9	CASTRGTVGEGYTF	TGTGCCAGCACAAGAGGGACAGTCGGAGAGGGCTACACCTTC
NA	NA	TRBJ2-3	TRBV28	CASSSEIRGLTDTQYF	TGTGCCAGCAGTTCCGAAATTCGGGGTCTCACAGATACGCAGTATTTT
NA	NA	TRBJ1-5	TRBV6-5	CASRSRGGNRPQHF	TGTGCCAGCAGGTCTAGGGGTGGCAATCGGCCCCAGCATTTT
TRBD1	NA	TRBJ2-2	TRBV18	CASSHRGQSNTGELFF	TGTGCCAGCTCACATCGGGGACAGAGCAACACCGGGGAGCTGTTTTTT
NA	NA	TRBJ1-1	TRBV12-3/TRBV12-4	CASSLTGYTEAFF	TGTGCCAGCAGTCTAACAGGGTACACTGAAGCTTTCTTT
TRBD1	NA	TRBJ1-6	TRBV19	CASSPTGGDSPLHF	TGTGCCAGTAGTCCGACAGGGGGCGATTCACCCCTCCACTTT
NA	NA	TRBJ1-5	TRBV19	CASSYRSGALLSNQPQHF	TGTGCCAGTAGTTACCGATCAGGGGCCCTCCTTTCCAATCAGCCCCAGCATTTT
NA	NA	TRBJ2-7	TRBV21-1	CASSKNPSGSYEQYF	TGTGCCAGCAGCAAAAACCCTAGCGGGAGTTACGAGCAGTACTTC
NA	NA	TRBJ2-3	TRBV9	CASSQGWGTDTQYF	TGTGCCAGCAGCCAGGGTTGGGGCACAGATACGCAGTATTTT
NA	NA	TRBJ2-2	TRBV7-2	CASSWGTNTGELFF	TGTGCCAGCAGCTGGGGGACCAACACCGGGGAGCTGTTTTTT
NA	NA	TRBJ1-1	TRBV7-3	CASSSSSNTEAFF	TGTGCCAGCAGCTCTAGTTCGAACACTGAAGCTTTCTTT
NA	NA	TRBJ1-5	TRBV6-5	CASSSYSNQPQHF	TGTGCCAGCAGCTCGTATAGCAATCAGCCCCAGCATTTT
TRBD2	NA	TRBJ2-5	TRBV15	CATSSAGGWQETQYF	TGTGCCACCAGCAGCGCGGGAGGATGGCAAGAGACCCAGTACTTC
NA	NA	TRBJ1-1	TRBV10-3	CAITRDGDTEAFF	TGTGCCATCACTAGGGACGGAGACACTGAAGCTTTCTTT
NA	NA	TRBJ2-3	TRBV28	CASSLISDGTDTQYF	TGTGCCAGCAGTTTGATTAGCGATGGCACAGATACGCAGTATTTT
NA	NA	TRBJ2-1	TRBV29-1	CSVERGNEQFF	TGCAGCGTTGAACGGGGCAATGAGCAGTTCTTC
TRBD2	NA	TRBJ2-1	TRBV14	CASSPSGRRYNEQFF	TGTGCCAGCAGCCCTAGCGGGAGGAGGTACAATGAGCAGTTCTTC
TRBD1	NA	TRBJ2-5	TRBV19	CASSVGQGRVRETQYF	TGTGCCAGTAGTGTCGGACAGGGAAGAGTACGGGAGACCCAGTACTTC
TRBD1	NA	TRBJ2-1	TRBV19	CASSLPPGAKGAAYNEQFF	TGTGCCAGTAGCCTTCCGCCCGGAGCTAAGGGGGCAGCATACAATGAGCAGTTCTTC
NA	NA	TRBJ1-1	TRBV18	CASSPWGGGTEAFF	TGTGCCAGCTCACCGTGGGGGGGAGGCACTGAAGCTTTCTTT
TRBD1	once	TRBJ2-5	TRBV28	CASSFLGQGQETQYF	TGTGCCAGCAGTTTTCTGGGACAGGGACAAGAGACCCAGTACTTC